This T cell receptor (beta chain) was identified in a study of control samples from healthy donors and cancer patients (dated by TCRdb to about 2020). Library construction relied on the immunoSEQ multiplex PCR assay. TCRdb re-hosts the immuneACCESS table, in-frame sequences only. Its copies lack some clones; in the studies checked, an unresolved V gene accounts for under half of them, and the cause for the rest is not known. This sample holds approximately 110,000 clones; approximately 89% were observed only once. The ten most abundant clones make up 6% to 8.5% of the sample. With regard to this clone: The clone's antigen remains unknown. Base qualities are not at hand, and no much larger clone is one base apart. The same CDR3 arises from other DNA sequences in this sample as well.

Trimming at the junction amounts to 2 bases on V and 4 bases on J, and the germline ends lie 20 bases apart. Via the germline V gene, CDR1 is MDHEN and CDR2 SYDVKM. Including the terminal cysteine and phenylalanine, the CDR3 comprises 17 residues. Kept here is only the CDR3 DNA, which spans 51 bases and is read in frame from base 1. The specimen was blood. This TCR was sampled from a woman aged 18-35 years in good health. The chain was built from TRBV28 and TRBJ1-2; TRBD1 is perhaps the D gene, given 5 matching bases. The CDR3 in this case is CASSLGQGGGRGYGYTF. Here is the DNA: TGTGCCAGCAGTTTAGGGCAGGGTGGGGGTAGAGGCTATGGCTACACCTTC.